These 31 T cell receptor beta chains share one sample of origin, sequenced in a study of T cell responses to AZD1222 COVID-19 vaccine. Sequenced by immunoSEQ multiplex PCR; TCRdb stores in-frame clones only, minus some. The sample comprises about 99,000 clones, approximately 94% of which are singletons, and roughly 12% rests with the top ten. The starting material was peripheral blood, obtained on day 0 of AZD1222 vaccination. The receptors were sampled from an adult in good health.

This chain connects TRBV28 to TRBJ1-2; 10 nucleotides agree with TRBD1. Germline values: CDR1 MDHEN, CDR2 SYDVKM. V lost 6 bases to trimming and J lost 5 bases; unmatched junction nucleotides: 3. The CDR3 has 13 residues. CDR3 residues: CASRGQGTYGYTF. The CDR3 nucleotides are TGTGCCAGCAGGGGACAGGGGACTTATGGCTACACCTTC.

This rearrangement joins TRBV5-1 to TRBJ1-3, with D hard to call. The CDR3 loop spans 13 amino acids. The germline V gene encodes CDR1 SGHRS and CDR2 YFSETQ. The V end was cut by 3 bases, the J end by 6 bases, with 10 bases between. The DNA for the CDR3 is TGCGCCAGCAGCTCGGCTCTGGCAAACACCATATATTTT. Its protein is CASSSALANTIYF.

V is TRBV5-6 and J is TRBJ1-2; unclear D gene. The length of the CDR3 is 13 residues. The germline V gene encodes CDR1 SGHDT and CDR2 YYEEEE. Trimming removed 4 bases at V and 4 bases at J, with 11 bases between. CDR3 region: CASSPLPRYGYTF. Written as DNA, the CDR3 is TGTGCCAGCAGCCCACTCCCACGCTATGGCTACACCTTC.

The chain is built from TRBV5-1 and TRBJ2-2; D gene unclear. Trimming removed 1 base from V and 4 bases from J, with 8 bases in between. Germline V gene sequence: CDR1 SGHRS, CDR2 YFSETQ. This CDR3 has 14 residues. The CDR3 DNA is TGCGCCAGCAGCTTGTCCCAGACCACCGGGGAGCTGTTTTTT. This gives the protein CASSLSQTTGELFF.

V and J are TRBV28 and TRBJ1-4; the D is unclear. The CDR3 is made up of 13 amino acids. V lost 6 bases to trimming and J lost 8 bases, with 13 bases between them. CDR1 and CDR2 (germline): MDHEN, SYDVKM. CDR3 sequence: CASSRVVWEKLFF. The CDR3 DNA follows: TGTGCCAGCAGCAGAGTCGTTTGGGAAAAACTGTTTTTT.

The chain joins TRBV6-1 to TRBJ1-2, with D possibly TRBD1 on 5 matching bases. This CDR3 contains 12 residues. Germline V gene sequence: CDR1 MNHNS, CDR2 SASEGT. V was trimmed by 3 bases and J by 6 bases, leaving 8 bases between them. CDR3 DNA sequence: TGTGCCAGCAGTGATGGGGGTAATGGCTACACCTTC. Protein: CASSDGGNGYTF.

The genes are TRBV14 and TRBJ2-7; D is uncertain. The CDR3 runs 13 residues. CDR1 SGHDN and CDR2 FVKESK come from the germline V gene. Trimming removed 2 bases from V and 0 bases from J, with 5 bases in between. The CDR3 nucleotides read TGTGCCAGCAGCCAATTATCCTCCTACGAGCAGTACTTC. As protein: CASSQLSSYEQYF.

The CDR3 is CASSLGVAGGEYNEQFF. Here the CDR3 DNA reads TGTGCCAGCAGCTTAGGGGTAGCGGGAGGAGAATACAATGAGCAGTTCTTC. V gene TRBV11-3 combines with J gene TRBJ2-1; 10 nucleotides match TRBD2. CDR1 and CDR2 from the germline V gene are SGHNT and YENEEA. J was trimmed by 4 bases and V by 1 base; bases with no gene match: 7. The CDR3 extends over 17 amino acids.

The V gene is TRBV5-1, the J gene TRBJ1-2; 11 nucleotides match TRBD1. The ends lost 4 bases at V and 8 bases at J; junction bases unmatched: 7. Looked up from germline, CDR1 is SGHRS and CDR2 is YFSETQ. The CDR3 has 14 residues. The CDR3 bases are TGCGCCAGCAGCCTAGGACAGGGGGCGGAAGGCTACACCTTC. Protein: CASSLGQGAEGYTF. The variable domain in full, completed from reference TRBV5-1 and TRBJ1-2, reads KAGVTQTPRYLIKTRGQQVTLSCSPISGHRSVSWYQQTPGQGLQFLFEYFSETQRNKGNFPGRFSGRQFSNSRSEMNVSTLELGDSALYLCASSLGQGAEGYTFGSGTRLTVV.

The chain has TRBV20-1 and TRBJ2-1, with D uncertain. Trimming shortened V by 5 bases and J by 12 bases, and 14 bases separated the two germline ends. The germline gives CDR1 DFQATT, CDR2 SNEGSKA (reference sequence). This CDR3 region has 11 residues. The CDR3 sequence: CSASPAGSQFF. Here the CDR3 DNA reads TGCAGTGCTTCACCAGCTGGGTCGCAGTTCTTC.

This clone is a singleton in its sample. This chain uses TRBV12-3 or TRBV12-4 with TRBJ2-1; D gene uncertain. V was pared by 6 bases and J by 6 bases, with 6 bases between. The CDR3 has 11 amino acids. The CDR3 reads CASSRTNEQFF. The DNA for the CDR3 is TGTGCCAGCAGCCGGACCAATGAGCAGTTCTTC.

CDR3 nucleotide sequence: TGTGCCAGCAGCTCAACCAGCGGGAGTCGGGATACGCAGTATTTT. It codes for CASSSTSGSRDTQYF. The chain couples TRBV7-3 to TRBJ2-3, with TRBD2 matching over 8 bases. Germline lookup yields CDR1 SGHTA and CDR2 FQGTGA. The CDR3 spans 15 residues. V trimming: 4 bases; J trimming: 6 bases; junction bases outside the gene matches: 9.

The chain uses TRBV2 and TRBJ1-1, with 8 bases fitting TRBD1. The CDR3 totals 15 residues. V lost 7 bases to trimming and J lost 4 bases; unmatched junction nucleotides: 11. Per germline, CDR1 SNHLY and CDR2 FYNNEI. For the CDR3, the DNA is TGTGCCAGCATTCTGGGACAGGCGAGCGGCACTGAAGCTTTCTTT. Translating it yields CASILGQASGTEAFF.

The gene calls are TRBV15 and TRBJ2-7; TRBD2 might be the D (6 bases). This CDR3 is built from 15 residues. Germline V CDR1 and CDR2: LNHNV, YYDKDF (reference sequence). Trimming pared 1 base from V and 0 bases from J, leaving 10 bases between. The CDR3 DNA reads TGTGCCACCAGCAGAGTTGGGGGGAGCTCCTACGAGCAGTACTTC. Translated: CATSRVGGSSYEQYF.

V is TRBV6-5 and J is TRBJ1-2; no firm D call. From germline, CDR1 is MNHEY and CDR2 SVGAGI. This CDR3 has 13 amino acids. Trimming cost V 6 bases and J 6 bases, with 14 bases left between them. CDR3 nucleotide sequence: TGTGCCAGCAGAGTTCAACTTTCGGATGGCTACACCTTC. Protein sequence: CASRVQLSDGYTF.

The CDR3 DNA reads TGTGCCAGCAGCTTCGGGACTAGTAACGGGGAGCTGTTTTTT. Protein sequence: CASSFGTSNGELFF. The rearrangement uses TRBV5-4 and TRBJ2-2, with 8 nucleotides matching TRBD2. The germline CDR1 and CDR2 sequences are SGHNT and YYREEE (reference sequence). V shed 2 bases, J shed 7 bases, and the junction held 4 bases outside the gene matches. The CDR3 loop spans 14 amino acids.

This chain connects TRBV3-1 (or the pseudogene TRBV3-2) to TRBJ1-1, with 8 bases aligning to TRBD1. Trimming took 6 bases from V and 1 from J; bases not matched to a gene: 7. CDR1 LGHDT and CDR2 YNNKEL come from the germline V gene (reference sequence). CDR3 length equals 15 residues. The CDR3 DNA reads TGTGCCAGCAGACAGGGGGGTGGCAGGAACACTGAAGCTTTCTTT. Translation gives CASRQGGGRNTEAFF.

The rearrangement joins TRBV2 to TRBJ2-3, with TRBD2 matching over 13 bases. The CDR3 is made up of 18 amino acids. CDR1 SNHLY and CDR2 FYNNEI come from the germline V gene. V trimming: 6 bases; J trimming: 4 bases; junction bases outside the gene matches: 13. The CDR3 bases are TGTGCCAGCAGCGGACGGACTAGCGGGGGCCCCAGGGCAGATACGCAGTATTTT. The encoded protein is CASSGRTSGGPRADTQYF.

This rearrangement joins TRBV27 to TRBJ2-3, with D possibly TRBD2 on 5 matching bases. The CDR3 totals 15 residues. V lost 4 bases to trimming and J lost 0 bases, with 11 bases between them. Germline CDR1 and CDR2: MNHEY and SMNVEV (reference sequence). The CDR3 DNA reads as TGTGCCAGCAGTTCGCCTGGACTGAGCACAGATACGCAGTATTTT. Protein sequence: CASSSPGLSTDTQYF.

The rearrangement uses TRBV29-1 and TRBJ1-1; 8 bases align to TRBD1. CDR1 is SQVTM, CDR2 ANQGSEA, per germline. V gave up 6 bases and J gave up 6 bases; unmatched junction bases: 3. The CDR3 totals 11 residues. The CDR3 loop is CSVVQGAEAFF. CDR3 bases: TGCAGCGTGGTACAGGGGGCTGAAGCTTTCTTT. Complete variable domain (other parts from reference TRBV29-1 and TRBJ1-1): SAVISQKPSRDICQRGTSLTIQCQVDSQVTMMFWYRQQPGQSLTLIATANQGSEATYESGFVIDKFPISRPNLTFSTLTVSNMSPEDSSIYLCSVVQGAEAFFGQGTRLTVV.

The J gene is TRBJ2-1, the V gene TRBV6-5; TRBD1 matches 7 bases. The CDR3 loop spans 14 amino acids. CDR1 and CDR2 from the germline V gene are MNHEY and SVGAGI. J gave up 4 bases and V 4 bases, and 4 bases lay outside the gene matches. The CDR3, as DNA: TGTGCCAGCAGTTTGTCGACAGGGTACAATGAGCAGTTCTTC. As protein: CASSLSTGYNEQFF.

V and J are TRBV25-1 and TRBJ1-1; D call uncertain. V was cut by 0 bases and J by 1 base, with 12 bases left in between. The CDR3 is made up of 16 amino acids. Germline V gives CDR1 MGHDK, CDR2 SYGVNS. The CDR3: CASSEYQIVRNTEAFF. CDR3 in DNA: TGTGCCAGCAGTGAATATCAGATCGTCCGGAACACTGAAGCTTTCTTT.

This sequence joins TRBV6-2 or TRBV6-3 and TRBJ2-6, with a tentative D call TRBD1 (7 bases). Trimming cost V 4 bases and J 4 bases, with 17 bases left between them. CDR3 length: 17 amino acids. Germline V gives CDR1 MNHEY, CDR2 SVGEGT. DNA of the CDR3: TGTGCCAGCAGTTTCGGGCAGGGGGGAATCGGGGCCAACGTCCTGACTTTC. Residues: CASSFGQGGIGANVLTF.

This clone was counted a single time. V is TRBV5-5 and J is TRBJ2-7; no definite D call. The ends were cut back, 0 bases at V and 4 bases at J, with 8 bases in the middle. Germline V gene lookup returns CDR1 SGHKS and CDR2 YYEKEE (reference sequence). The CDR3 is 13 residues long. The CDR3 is CASSLGAEYEQYF. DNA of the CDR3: TGTGCCAGCAGCTTGGGGGCAGAATACGAGCAGTACTTC. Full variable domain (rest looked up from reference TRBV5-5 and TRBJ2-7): DAGVTQSPTHLIKTRGQQVTLRCSPISGHKSVSWYQQVLGQGPQFIFQYYEKEERGRGNFPDRFSARQFPNYSSELNVNALLLGDSALYLCASSLGAEYEQYFGPGTRLTVT.

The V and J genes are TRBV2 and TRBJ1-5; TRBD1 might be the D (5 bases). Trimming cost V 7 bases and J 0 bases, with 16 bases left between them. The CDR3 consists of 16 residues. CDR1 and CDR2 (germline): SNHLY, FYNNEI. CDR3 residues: CASKRTGSRSNQPQHF. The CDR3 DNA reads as TGTGCCAGCAAAAGAACAGGTTCGCGTAGCAATCAGCCCCAGCATTTT.

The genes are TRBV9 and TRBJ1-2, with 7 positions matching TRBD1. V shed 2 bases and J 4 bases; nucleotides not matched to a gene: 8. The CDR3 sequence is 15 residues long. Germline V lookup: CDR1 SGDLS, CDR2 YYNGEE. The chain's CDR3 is CASSVEGARSYGYTF. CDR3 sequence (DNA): TGTGCCAGCAGCGTGGAGGGGGCTCGAAGCTATGGCTACACCTTC.

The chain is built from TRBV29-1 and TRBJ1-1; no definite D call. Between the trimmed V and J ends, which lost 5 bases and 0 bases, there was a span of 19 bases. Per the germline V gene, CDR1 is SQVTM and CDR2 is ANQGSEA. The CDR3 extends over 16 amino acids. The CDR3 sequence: CSVRRQQTLMNTEAFF. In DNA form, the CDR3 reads TGCAGCGTTAGGCGCCAGCAAACTTTAATGAACACTGAAGCTTTCTTT.

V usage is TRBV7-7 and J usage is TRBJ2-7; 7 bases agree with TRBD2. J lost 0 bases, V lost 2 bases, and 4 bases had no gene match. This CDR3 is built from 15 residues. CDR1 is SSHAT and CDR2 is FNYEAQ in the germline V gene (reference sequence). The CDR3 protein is CASSLCPGGSYEQYF. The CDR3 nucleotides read TGTGCCAGCAGCTTATGTCCGGGAGGCTCCTACGAGCAGTACTTC. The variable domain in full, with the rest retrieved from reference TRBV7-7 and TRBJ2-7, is GAGVSQSPRYKVTKRGQDVTLRCDPISSHATLYWYQQALGQGPEFLTYFNYEAQPDKSGLPSDRFSAERPEGSISTLTIQRTEQRDSAMYRCASSLCPGGSYEQYFGPGTRLTVT.

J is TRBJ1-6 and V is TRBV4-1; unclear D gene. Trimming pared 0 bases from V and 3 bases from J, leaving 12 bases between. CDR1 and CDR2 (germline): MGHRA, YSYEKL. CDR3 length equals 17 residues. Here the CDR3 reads CASSQEPDMSYNSPLHF. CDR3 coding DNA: TGCGCCAGCAGCCAAGAACCCGACATGAGCTATAATTCACCCCTCCACTTT.

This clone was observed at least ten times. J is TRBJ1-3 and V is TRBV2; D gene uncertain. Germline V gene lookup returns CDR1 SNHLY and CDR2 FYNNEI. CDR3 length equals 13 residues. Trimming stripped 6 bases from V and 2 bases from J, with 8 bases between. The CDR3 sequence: CASSGPAGNTIYF. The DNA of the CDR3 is TGTGCCAGCAGCGGTCCAGCTGGAAACACCATATATTTT.

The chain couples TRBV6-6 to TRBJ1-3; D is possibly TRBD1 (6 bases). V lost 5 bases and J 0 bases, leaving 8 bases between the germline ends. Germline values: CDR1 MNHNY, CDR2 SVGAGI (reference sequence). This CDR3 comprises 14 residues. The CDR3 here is CASSETGSGNTIYF. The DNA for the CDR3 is TGTGCCAGCAGTGAGACAGGCTCTGGAAACACCATATATTTT.